This T cell receptor (beta chain) emerged from a study of blood T cell repertoires in COVID-19. About the study: Sample material is recorded as cDNA or gDNA derived from T cells, B-cell-depleted T cells, or PBMCs.

TCRdb's table, derived via immunoSEQ multiplex PCR, lists solely in-frame clones and lacks some. Counted here are around 400,000 clones, over 75% occurring once; the ten biggest clones make up 2% to 2.5%. Source material: peripheral blood. This sequence originates from a woman aged 55-70 years with COVID-19, enrolled during active disease.

CDR3: CATAGPGKYEQYF. DNA of the CDR3: TGTGCAACAGCCGGACCAGGGAAATACGAGCAGTACTTC. The chain carries TRBV19 and TRBJ2-7; D possibly corresponds to TRBD1 (5 bases). Germline V gives CDR1 LNHDA, CDR2 SQIVND (reference sequence). The CDR3 has 13 amino acids.